This T cell receptor (beta chain) emerged from a study of beta chain features in type 1 diabetes. Germline V gene data show CDR1 as SGDLS and CDR2 as YYNGEE. V lost 1 base to trimming and J lost 7 bases, with 15 bases between them. This CDR3 comprises 16 residues. TCRB transcripts that were expressed got sequenced, as all of the isolated RNA had been reverse transcribed. The protocol was immunoSEQ multiplex PCR, while the TCRdb copy is restricted to in-frame clones and leaves out a portion. The profile covers about 240,000 clones, with 27% appearing a single time and under 5% taken by the ten largest.

Source material: central memory CD4+ T cells from blood. V is TRBV9 and J is TRBJ1-6, with D perhaps matching TRBD1 (6 bases). The source is a young man in good health. The CDR3, as DNA: TGTGCCAGCAGCGTACAGGGACATTCAGTAAATTCACCCCTCCACTTT. Amino acid sequence: CASSVQGHSVNSPLHF.